A selection of T cell receptor beta chains follows, all from one sample in a study of CD4 T cells in relation to SARS-CoV-2 and coronaviruses. Repertoires were generated with immunoSEQ multiplex PCR, while TCRdb's copy carries only in-frame clones and drops some. The sample yields tens of thousands of clones, about four fifths seen once. These TCRs are of unknown antigen specificity. Source material: naive CD4+ T cells from PBMCs, cultured in vitro. The source is an adult with COVID-19. Both conserved end residues are part of each CDR3. Each record gives: CDR3 DNA, CDR3 protein, J gene, clone size, D gene, V gene. The D gene is left open where the match is weak. Only part of the rows carry a size: once, few, many, or a class if the clone is expanded.

TGTGCCAGCAGCTTATTACTAGCGCACACCGGGGAGCTGTTTTTT,CASSLLLAHTGELFF,TRBJ2-2,-,TRBD2,TRBV7-2
TGTGCCAGCAGCCGGACAGCTGGGGAAGATACGCAGTATTTT,CASSRTAGEDTQYF,TRBJ2-3,-,-,TRBV5-4
TGTGCCAGCAGTTTGCCGAATACAGGTAGCTCCTACAATGAGCAGTTCTTC,CASSLPNTGSSYNEQFF,TRBJ2-1,-,-,TRBV28
TGTGCCAGCTCACCGGGGCCTAAAGAGACCCAGTACTTC,CASSPGPKETQYF,TRBJ2-5,-,-,TRBV18
TGTGCCTGGACTAGGACAGGTTTTAATGAAAAACTGTTTTTT,CAWTRTGFNEKLFF,TRBJ1-4,-,TRBD1,TRBV30
TGCGCCAGCAGCCAAGAAAGGGGACGGGGGGCCCCAGATACGCAGTATTTT,CASSQERGRGAPDTQYF,TRBJ2-3,-,-,TRBV4-1
TGTGCCAGCGGAGACAGGGTGGCCTATGGCTACACCTTC,CASGDRVAYGYTF,TRBJ1-2,-,TRBD1,TRBV7-8
TGTGCCAGCAGCCTAGGGGTGGGAACTTCGGATACGCAGTATTTT,CASSLGVGTSDTQYF,TRBJ2-3,-,-,TRBV11-3
TGTGCCTGGAGTGTACTTATACAACACACTGAAGCTTTCTTT,CAWSVLIQHTEAFF,TRBJ1-1,-,-,TRBV30
TGTGCCAGCAGCCGGGGGACTAGCGGGAGTTGGGTCCAAGAGACCCAGTACTTC,CASSRGTSGSWVQETQYF,TRBJ2-5,-,TRBD2,TRBV28
TGTGCCAGCAGCCCCCGGGTAGCGGGAGTCGAGACCCAGTACTTC,CASSPRVAGVETQYF,TRBJ2-5,-,TRBD2,TRBV3-1/TRBV3-2
TGTGCCAGCAGTGAAGTCACGGGCAATCAGCCCCAGCATTTT,CASSEVTGNQPQHF,TRBJ1-5,-,-,TRBV2
TGTGCCAGCAATCATCTAGGGTACGAGCAGTACTTC,CASNHLGYEQYF,TRBJ2-7,-,-,TRBV12-3/TRBV12-4
TGTGCCAGCAGTCCAGAAGCCGTGAGCAATCAGCCCCAGCATTTT,CASSPEAVSNQPQHF,TRBJ1-5,-,-,TRBV6-5
TGTGCCAGCTCACCACAAGGGCGAGGCCCTCAAGAGACCCAGTACTTC,CASSPQGRGPQETQYF,TRBJ2-5,-,-,TRBV18
TGTGCCAGCACCCCCCCGGGAGCCGGGGAGCTGTTTTTT,CASTPPGAGELFF,TRBJ2-2,-,-,TRBV12-3/TRBV12-4
TGTGCCAGCAGCAAAGGCGGGCAGCCTCCCCCGGTCGGTGGCTACACCTTC,CASSKGGQPPPVGGYTF,TRBJ1-2,-,-,TRBV21-1
TGTGCCAGCAGTTATACCGACAGGGGTGACTATGGCTACACCTTC,CASSYTDRGDYGYTF,TRBJ1-2,-,TRBD1,TRBV6-6
TGTGCCAGCAGGGGACGGCCCTACGAGCAGTACTTC,CASRGRPYEQYF,TRBJ2-7,once,-,TRBV6-5
TGTGCCAGCAGTGAAGGGACAGGGGTCGGGGAAAAACTGTTTTTT,CASSEGTGVGEKLFF,TRBJ1-4,-,TRBD1,TRBV2
TGTGCCAGCAGTGACAGTTCTGGAAACACCATATATTTT,CASSDSSGNTIYF,TRBJ1-3,-,-,TRBV28
TGCGCCAGCAGCCAAGATCGGGCGAACGGCCCTGGCTACACCTTC,CASSQDRANGPGYTF,TRBJ1-2,-,-,TRBV4-3
TGTGCCAGCAGCCAAGCGGACAGTAGCAATCAGCCCCAGCATTTT,CASSQADSSNQPQHF,TRBJ1-5,-,-,TRBV4-2
TGTGCCAGCAGCTTAGCTTCTTGGCTAGCGGGAGGGTTAGGTGAGCAGTTCTTC,CASSLASWLAGGLGEQFF,TRBJ2-1,-,TRBD2,TRBV7-8
TGTGCCAGCATCAGACTAGCGGGAGACCGCGAGCAGTACTTC,CASIRLAGDREQYF,TRBJ2-7,-,TRBD2,TRBV6-5
TGTGCCAGCAGCCAAAAAGGGGCGAATGAGCAGTTCTTC,CASSQKGANEQFF,TRBJ2-1,-,-,TRBV3-1/TRBV3-2
TGTGCCAGTAGTATAGATTATGCTTCAGCGTTCACCGGGGAGCTGTTTTTT,CASSIDYASAFTGELFF,TRBJ2-2,-,-,TRBV19
TGTGCCAGCAGCTTAGGGGTGACAGGAGTAGAGACCCAGTACTTC,CASSLGVTGVETQYF,TRBJ2-5,-,-,TRBV7-9
TGTGCCAGCAGCTTCCGAGTGGGTCTGGTGAATGAGCAGTTCTTC,CASSFRVGLVNEQFF,TRBJ2-1,few,-,TRBV5-6
TGTGCCAGCAGCGCACCTTTAGGGACTAAGAACACTGAAGCTTTCTTT,CASSAPLGTKNTEAFF,TRBJ1-1,-,-,TRBV7-9
TGTGCCAGCAGTTTACGGGCGGGGGGTCAGGGCATTGAAAAACTGTTTTTT,CASSLRAGGQGIEKLFF,TRBJ1-4,-,-,TRBV28
TGTGCCAGCGCGACACTAGCGGGAGTCGCAGATACGCAGTATTTT,CASATLAGVADTQYF,TRBJ2-3,once,TRBD2,TRBV28
TGTGCCTGGATGCTTATCTCAGGAAACACCATATATTTT,CAWMLISGNTIYF,TRBJ1-3,-,-,TRBV30
TGTGCCAGCATCCACTTAAGGGGAAGCTCTGGGGCCAACGTCCTGACTTTC,CASIHLRGSSGANVLTF,TRBJ2-6,-,-,TRBV7-8
TGTGCCAGCAGCTTAGGGTCCCGCACAGATACGCAGTATTTT,CASSLGSRTDTQYF,TRBJ2-3,-,-,TRBV11-3
TGTGCCAGCAGCTCGGGACAGGGGCCCCATCAGCCCCAGCATTTT,CASSSGQGPHQPQHF,TRBJ1-5,-,TRBD1,TRBV7-9
TGTGCCACCAGTGACCGCCCCTATGAGAGACAGTTCTTC,CATSDRPYERQFF,TRBJ2-1,-,-,TRBV24-1
TGTGCCAGCTCTGACAGGGCGGTTCAGCCCCAGCATTTT,CASSDRAVQPQHF,TRBJ1-5,few,TRBD1,TRBV28
TGTGCCAGTAGTATGGGGACAGGGCGTTCCTACGAGCAGTACTTC,CASSMGTGRSYEQYF,TRBJ2-7,-,TRBD1,TRBV19
TGTGCCAGCTCACCACCTACAGGTCAAGTCACAGATACGCAGTATTTT,CASSPPTGQVTDTQYF,TRBJ2-3,-,-,TRBV18